The clone carrying this TCR beta chain was seen ten or more times. The antigen is undetermined. The data were obtained in a study of T cells in Graves' hyperthyroidism and ophthalmopathy. Whole-study findings and limits: Ophthalmopathy was separated from stable hyperthyroidism by a 13 V-J model.

Germline V gene lookup returns CDR1 MGHDK and CDR2 SYGVNS. The V gene lost 4 bases and the J gene lost 0 bases, with 7 bases spanning the gap. CDR3 length equals 14 residues. The investigators amplified TCR beta CDR3 regions from RNA transcripts. Primed by the HTBI set, a first-round RT-PCR was run on the TCR CDR3. TCRdb re-analysed the multiplex PCR reads in MiXCR, keeping a single row per CDR3 protein. Of over 700,000 distinct CDR3 sequences in the sample, over 35% were seen once. Stable Graves' hyperthyroidism meant no ophthalmopathy progression within 18 months. The authors obtained PBMCs from about 9 ml of fresh peripheral blood.

The sequenced material came from blood. The V call is TRBV25-1, the J call TRBJ1-5; D is unresolved. This sequence was found in a young man with Graves' hyperthyroidism. CDR3 sequence reads: CASSGSYSNQPQHF. CDR3 nucleotide sequence: TGTGCCAGCAGTGGTTCGTATAGCAATCAGCCCCAGCATTTT.